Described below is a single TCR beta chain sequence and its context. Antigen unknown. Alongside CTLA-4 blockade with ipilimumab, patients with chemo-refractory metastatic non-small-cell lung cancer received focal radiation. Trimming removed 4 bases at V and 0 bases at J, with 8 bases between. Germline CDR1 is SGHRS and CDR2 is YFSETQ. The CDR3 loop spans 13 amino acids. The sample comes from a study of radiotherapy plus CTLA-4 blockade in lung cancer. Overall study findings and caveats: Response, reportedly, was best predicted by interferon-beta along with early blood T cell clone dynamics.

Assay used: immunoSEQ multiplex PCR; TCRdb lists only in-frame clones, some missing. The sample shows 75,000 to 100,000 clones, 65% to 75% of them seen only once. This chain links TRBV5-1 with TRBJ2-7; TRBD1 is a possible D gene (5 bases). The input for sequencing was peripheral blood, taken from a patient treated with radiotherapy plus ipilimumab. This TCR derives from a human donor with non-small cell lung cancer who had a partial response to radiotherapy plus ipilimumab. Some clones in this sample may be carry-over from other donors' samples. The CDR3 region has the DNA TGCGCCAGCAGCGCTACAGGCTCCTACGAGCAGTACTTC. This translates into CASSATGSYEQYF.